The entry that follows covers one T cell receptor beta chain sequence. What it binds is not known. Per the germline V gene, CDR1 is SGHTA and CDR2 is FQGNSA. The CDR3 loop spans 12 amino acids. Trimming pared 1 base from V and 11 bases from J, leaving 10 bases between. Alongside CTLA-4 blockade with ipilimumab, patients with chemo-refractory metastatic non-small-cell lung cancer received focal radiation. The sample belongs to a study of radiotherapy plus CTLA-4 blockade in lung cancer. Study background: About 17% of enrolled patients responded objectively, and 31% had disease control. Study-wide points: Strongest reported response predictors: early blood clone changes and post-radiation interferon-beta. Once radiotherapy plus ipilimumab had been given, TCR clones derived from tumor expanded in blood.

The repertoire was sequenced with immunoSEQ multiplex PCR; TCRdb's copy has only in-frame clones and lacks some. This sample has tens of thousands of clones, with roughly 84% found just once. The sequencing here drew on peripheral blood, taken from a patient treated with radiotherapy plus ipilimumab. This receptor was taken from a human donor with non-small cell lung cancer whose response to radiotherapy plus ipilimumab could not be evaluated. The genes are TRBV7-2 and TRBJ2-3, with D unresolved. The CDR3 sequence: CASSLGLEKQYF. The CDR3, as DNA: TGTGCCAGCAGCTTAGGCCTAGAAAAGCAGTATTTT.